The 4 T cell receptor beta chains listed next were all sequenced from one sample in a study of blood T cell repertoires in COVID-19 (TCRdb year 2020). The protocol used for the library was the immunoSEQ multiplex PCR assay. In its TCRdb copy, this immuneACCESS table keeps in-frame sequences only and misses some clones. Where compared with another copy, unresolved V genes explain less than half of these, and the others have no known cause. Across this sample there are fewer than 250,000 clones, with almost 90% seen only once. The ten largest clones take up roughly 15% of the sample. The sample taken for sequencing was PBMCs or T cells enriched from blood (not recorded which). The receptors derive from a woman in her forties or fifties with acute COVID-19.

The chain recombines TRBV30 with TRBJ2-1; D is unclear. Trimming removed 0 bases from V and 8 bases from J, with 5 bases in between. CDR1 and CDR2 from the germline V gene are GTSNPN and SVGIG (reference sequence). There are 11 residues in the CDR3. CDR3 sequence reads: CAWSVYDEQFF. Written as DNA, the CDR3 is TGTGCCTGGAGTGTATATGATGAGCAGTTCTTC.

This clone was observed a single time. V is TRBV7-2 and J is TRBJ2-3, with 9 bases that match TRBD2. The trim removed 1 base at V and 0 bases at J, leaving 2 bases unmatched. Germline V CDR1 and CDR2: SGHTA, FQGNSA. The CDR3 loop spans 16 amino acids. CDR3 amino acids: CASSLGLAVSTDTQYF. For the CDR3, the DNA is TGTGCCAGCAGCTTAGGACTAGCGGTTAGCACAGATACGCAGTATTTT.

The CDR3, as DNA: TGTGCCTGGAGAGGACAGGGAAAACCCTACGAGCAGTACTTC. Its protein product is CAWRGQGKPYEQYF. This sequence joins TRBV30 and TRBJ2-7; 8 bases match TRBD1. V gave up 3 bases and J gave up 2 bases; unmatched junction bases: 6. The CDR3 spans 14 residues. Per the germline V gene, CDR1 is GTSNPN and CDR2 is SVGIG (reference sequence).

This clone was seen a few times. V gene TRBV7-9 combines with J gene TRBJ2-7; D not certain. CDR1 and CDR2 from the germline V gene are SEHNR and FQNEAQ (reference sequence). The CDR3 loop spans 15 amino acids. The V end lost 1 base, the J end lost 7 bases, and 17 bases lay between the germline ends. In DNA, the CDR3 is TGTGCCAGCAGCTTAGTAGTTGGCCGGCTAGTGGAGCAGTACTTC. This codes for CASSLVVGRLVEQYF.